This TCR beta chain emerged from a study of blood T cells in healthy people across ages. Study results and caveats: Those diversity estimates obtained from one million T cells were thought to be underestimates.

The CDR3 totals 14 residues. Deletions cut 5 bases from V and 4 bases from J, with 15 bases between. About this clonotype itself: What it binds is unknown.

Together with a sample-barcoded 5' primer, a J-beta primer mix was included in a second PCR lasting roughly 7 to 11 cycles. One entry per CDR3 protein, called by TCRdb with MiXCR from the 5' RACE reads. The sample has under 1,000,000 distinct CDR3 sequences, around half seen once. Sequencing was carried out using blood. The chain joins TRBV12-3 or TRBV12-4 to TRBJ2-7, with a weak D call TRBD2 (6 bases). The TCR originated in a man aged 80 or over in good health. The DNA for the CDR3 is TGTGCCAGCAGTCCACTGGACTATTTTTACGAGCAGTACTTC. It is translated as CASSPLDYFYEQYF.